Sequencing of this T cell receptor beta chain was carried out in a study of cytomegalovirus exposure and HLA in healthy donors. At the level of the study: Of the donors genotyped, approximately 400 in all, 65% to 90% fell in the Caucasian-associated ancestry cluster.

Study conclusions and caveats: Earlier findings revealed that most TCR beta V segments proved productive either about 87% or about 30% of the time.

PCR employed 60 Vbeta and 13 Jbeta primers. Sequenced by immunoSEQ multiplex PCR; TCRdb stores in-frame clones only, minus some. The table shows approximately 100,000 clones, with around 80% occurring only once. Regarding this clone: The antigen is not known.

This CDR3 contains 17 residues. CDR1 and CDR2 from the germline V gene are MDHEN and SYDVKM. Trimming shortened V by 3 bases and J by 0 bases, and 18 bases separated the two germline ends. This rearrangement joins TRBV28 to TRBJ2-7, with TRBD2 as a possible D gene (5 bases). Sequencing used PBMCs. The receptor comes from a woman aged 18-29 years in good health and CMV-seronegative. CDR3 region: CASSLSVAHPSSYEQYF. Here the CDR3 DNA reads TGTGCCAGCAGTTTGTCGGTAGCGCACCCGAGCTCCTACGAGCAGTACTTC.